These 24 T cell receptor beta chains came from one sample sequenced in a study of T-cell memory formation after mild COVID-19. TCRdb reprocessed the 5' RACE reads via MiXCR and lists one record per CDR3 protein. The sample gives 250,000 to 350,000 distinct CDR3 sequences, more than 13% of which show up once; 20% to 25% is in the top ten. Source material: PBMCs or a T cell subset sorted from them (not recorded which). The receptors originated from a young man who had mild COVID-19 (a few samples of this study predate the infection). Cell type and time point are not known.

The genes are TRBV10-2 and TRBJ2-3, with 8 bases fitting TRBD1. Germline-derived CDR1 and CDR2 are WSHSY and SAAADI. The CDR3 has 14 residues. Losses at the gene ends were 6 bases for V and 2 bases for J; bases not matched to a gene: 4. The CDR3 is CASRRQGPTDTQYF. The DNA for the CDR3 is TGCGCCAGCAGGCGACAGGGGCCCACAGATACGCAGTATTTT.

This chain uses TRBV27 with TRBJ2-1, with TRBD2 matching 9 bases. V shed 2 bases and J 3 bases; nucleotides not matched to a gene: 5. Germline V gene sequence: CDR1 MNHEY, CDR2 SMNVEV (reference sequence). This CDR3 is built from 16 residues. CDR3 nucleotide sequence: TGTGCCAGCAGTTTAAGTAGCGGGGGAGTCTACAATGAGCAGTTCTTC. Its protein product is CASSLSSGGVYNEQFF.

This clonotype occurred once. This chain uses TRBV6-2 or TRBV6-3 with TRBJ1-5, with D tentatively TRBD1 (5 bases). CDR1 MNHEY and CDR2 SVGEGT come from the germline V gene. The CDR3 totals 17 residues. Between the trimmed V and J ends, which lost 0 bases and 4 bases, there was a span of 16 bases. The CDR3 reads CASSYSDGTPSNQPQHF. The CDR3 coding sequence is TGTGCCAGCAGTTACTCCGACGGGACTCCCTCAAATCAGCCCCAGCATTTT.

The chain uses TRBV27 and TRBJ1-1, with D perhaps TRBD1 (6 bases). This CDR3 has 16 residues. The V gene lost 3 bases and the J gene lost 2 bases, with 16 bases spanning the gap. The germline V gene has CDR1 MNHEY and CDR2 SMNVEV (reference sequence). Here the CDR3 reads CASSFSADSHNTEAFF. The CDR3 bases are TGTGCCAGCAGTTTTTCGGCGGACAGCCATAACACTGAAGCTTTCTTT.

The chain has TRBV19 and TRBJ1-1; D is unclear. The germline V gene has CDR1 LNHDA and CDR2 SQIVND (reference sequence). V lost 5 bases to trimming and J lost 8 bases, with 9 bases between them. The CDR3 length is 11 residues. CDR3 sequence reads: CASSFYREAFF. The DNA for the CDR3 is TGTGCCAGTAGTTTTTACAGAGAAGCTTTCTTT.

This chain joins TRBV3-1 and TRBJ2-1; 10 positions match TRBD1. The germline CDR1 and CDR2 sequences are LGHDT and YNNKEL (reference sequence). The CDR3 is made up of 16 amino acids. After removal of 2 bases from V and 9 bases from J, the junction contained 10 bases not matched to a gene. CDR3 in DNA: TGTGCCAGCAGCCAAATTGCGGGACAGGGGAGTACTGAGCAGTTCTTC. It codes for CASSQIAGQGSTEQFF.

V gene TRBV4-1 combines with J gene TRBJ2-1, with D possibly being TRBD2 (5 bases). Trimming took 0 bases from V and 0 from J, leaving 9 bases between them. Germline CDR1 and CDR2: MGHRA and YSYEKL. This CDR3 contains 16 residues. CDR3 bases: TGCGCCAGCAGCCAAGACGGGGTCAGCTCCTACAATGAGCAGTTCTTC. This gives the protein CASSQDGVSSYNEQFF.

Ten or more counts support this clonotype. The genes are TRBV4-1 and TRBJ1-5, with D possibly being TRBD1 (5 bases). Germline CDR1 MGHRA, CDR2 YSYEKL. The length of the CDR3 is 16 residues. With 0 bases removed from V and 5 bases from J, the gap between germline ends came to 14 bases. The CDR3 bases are TGCGCCAGCAGCCAAGAAGAGGGCAGGGTGGATCAGCCCCAGCATTTT. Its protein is CASSQEEGRVDQPQHF.

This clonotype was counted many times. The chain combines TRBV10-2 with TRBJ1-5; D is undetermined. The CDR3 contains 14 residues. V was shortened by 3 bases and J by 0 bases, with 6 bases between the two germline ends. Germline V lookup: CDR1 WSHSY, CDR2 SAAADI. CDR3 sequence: CASSDTGSNQPQHF. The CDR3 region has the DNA TGCGCCAGCAGTGATACGGGTAGCAATCAGCCCCAGCATTTT.

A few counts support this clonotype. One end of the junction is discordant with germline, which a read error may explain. Written as DNA, the CDR3 is TGCGCCAGCAGGACAGATCAGAACACCGGGGAGCTGTTTTTT. Its translation: CASRTDQNTGELFF. The J gene is TRBJ2-2, the V gene TRBV7-8; perhaps TRBD1 as D (6 bases). Germline V lookup: CDR1 SGHVS, CDR2 FQNEAQ. The CDR3 covers 14 residues.

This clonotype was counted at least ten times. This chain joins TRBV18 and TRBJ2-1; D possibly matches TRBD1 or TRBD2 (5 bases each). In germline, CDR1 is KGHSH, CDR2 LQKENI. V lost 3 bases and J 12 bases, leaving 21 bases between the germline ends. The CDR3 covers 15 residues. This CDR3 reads CASSPGPDGAIAQFF. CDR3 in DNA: TGTGCCAGCTCACCGGGTCCCGACGGGGCAATCGCGCAGTTCTTC.

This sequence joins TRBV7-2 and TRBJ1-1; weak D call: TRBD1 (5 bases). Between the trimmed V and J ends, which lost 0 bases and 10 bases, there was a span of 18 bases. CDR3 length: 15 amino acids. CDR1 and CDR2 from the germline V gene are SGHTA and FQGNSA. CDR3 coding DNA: TGTGCCAGCAGCTTAGCCCCCGGGACTAGGGTGTTAGCTTTCTTT. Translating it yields CASSLAPGTRVLAFF.

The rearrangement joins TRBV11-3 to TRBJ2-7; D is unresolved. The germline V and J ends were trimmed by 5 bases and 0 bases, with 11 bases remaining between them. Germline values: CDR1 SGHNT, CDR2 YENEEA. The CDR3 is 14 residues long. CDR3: CASSGNESSYEQYF. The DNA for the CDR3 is TGTGCCAGCAGCGGAAATGAGAGCTCCTACGAGCAGTACTTC.

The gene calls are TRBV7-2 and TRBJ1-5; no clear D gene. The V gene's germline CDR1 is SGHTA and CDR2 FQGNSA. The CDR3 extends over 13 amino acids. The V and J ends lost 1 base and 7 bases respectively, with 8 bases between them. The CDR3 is CASSLESRQPQHF. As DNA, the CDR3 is TGTGCCAGCAGCTTAGAGAGTAGACAGCCCCAGCATTTT.

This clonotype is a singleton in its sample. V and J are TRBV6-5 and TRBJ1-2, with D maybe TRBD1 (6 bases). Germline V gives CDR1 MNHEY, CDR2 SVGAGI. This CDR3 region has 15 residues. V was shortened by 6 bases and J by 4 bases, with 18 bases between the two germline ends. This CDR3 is CASSQTTGLSYGYTF. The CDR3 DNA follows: TGTGCCAGCAGCCAGACGACAGGCCTATCCTATGGCTACACCTTC.

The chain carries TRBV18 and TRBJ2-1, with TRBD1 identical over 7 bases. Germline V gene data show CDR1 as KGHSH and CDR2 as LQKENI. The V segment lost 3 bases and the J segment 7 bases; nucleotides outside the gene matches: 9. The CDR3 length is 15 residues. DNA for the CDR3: TGTGCCAGCTCACCGGGGTCAGGGGGAAGGAATGAGCAGTTCTTC. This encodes CASSPGSGGRNEQFF.

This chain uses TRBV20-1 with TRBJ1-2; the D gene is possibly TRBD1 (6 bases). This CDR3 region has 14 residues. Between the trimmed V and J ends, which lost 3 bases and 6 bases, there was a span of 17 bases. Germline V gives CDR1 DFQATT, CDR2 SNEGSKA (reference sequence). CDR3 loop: CSASTLGGRDGYTF. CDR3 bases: TGCAGTGCTAGTACGCTCGGGGGGCGGGATGGCTACACCTTC.

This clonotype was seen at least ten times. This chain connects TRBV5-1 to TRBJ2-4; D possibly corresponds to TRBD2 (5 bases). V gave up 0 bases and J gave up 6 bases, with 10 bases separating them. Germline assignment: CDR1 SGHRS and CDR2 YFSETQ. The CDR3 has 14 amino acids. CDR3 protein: CASSLGGEGNIQYF. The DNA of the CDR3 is TGCGCCAGCAGCTTGGGGGGAGAGGGAAACATTCAGTACTTC.

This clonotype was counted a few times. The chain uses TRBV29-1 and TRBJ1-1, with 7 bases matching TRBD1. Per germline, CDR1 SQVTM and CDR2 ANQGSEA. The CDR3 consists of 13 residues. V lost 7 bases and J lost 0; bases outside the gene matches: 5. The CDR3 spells CSAWDRMNTEAFF. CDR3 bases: TGCAGCGCATGGGACAGAATGAACACTGAAGCTTTCTTT. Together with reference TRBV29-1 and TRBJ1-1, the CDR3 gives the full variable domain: SAVISQKPSRDICQRGTSLTIQCQVDSQVTMMFWYRQQPGQSLTLIATANQGSEATYESGFVIDKFPISRPNLTFSTLTVSNMSPEDSSIYLCSAWDRMNTEAFFGQGTRLTVV.

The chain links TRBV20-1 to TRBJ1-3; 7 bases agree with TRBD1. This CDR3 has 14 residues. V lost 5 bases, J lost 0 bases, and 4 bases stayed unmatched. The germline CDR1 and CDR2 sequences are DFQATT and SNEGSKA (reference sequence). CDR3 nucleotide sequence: TGCAGTGCTTTGGACAGGAGCTCTGGAAACACCATATATTTT. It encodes CSALDRSSGNTIYF.

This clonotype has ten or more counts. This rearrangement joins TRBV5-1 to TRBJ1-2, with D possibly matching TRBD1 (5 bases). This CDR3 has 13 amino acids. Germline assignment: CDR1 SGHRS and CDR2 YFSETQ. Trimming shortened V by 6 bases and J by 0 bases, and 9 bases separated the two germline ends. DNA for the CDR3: TGCGCCAGCAAGGAGGGGACTAACTATGGCTACACCTTC. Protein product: CASKEGTNYGYTF. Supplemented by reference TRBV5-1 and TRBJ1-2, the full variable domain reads KAGVTQTPRYLIKTRGQQVTLSCSPISGHRSVSWYQQTPGQGLQFLFEYFSETQRNKGNFPGRFSGRQFSNSRSEMNVSTLELGDSALYLCASKEGTNYGYTFGSGTRLTVV.

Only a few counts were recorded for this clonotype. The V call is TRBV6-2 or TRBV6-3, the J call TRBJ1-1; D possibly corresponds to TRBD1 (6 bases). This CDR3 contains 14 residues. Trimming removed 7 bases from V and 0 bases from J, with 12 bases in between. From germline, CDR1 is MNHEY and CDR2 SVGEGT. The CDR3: CASTWGALNTEAFF. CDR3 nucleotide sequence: TGTGCCAGCACCTGGGGGGCCCTGAACACTGAAGCTTTCTTT.

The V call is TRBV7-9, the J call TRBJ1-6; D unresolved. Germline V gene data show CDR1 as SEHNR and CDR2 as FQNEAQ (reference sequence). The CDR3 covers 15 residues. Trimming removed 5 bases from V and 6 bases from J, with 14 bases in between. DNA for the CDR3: TGTGCCAGCAGCCCCGTCCCGCTTTCTAATTCACCCCTCCACTTT. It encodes CASSPVPLSNSPLHF.

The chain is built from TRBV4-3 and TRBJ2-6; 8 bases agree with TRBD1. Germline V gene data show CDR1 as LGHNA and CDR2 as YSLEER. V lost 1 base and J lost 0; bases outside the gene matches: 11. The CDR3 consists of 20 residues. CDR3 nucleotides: TGCGCCAGCAGCCAAGTAGGGACAGGCGTACCGTTCTCTGGGGCCAACGTCCTGACTTTC. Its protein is CASSQVGTGVPFSGANVLTF.